Shown below are 2 T cell receptor beta chains from a single sample sequenced in a study of siplizumab effects on memory and regulatory T cells. Produced via immunoSEQ multiplex PCR; TCRdb's table is partial and in-frame only. This table has around 100,000 clones, roughly nine tenths appearing once. Sequencing was carried out using Tregs sorted from blood. Every receptor here comes from a human donor in good health.

The chain recombines TRBV14 with TRBJ2-7; 9 bases match TRBD1. The germline gives CDR1 SGHDN, CDR2 FVKESK. This CDR3 spans 16 amino acids. J gave up 4 bases and V 3 bases, and 10 bases lay outside the gene matches. CDR3 in amino acids: CASSHPSGTGYYEQYF. The CDR3 nucleotides are TGTGCCAGCAGCCACCCCTCCGGGACAGGGTATTACGAGCAGTACTTC.

This clone occurred once. V gene TRBV25-1 combines with J gene TRBJ1-2; D might be TRBD1 (6 bases). This CDR3 spans 16 amino acids. The V and J ends lost 6 bases and 8 bases respectively, with 25 bases between them. Germline-derived CDR1 and CDR2 are MGHDK and SYGVNS. The CDR3 bases are TGTGCCAGCAGGTCAACGCCGGGACAATCGCGGGACGGCTACACCTTC. Amino acids: CASRSTPGQSRDGYTF.